These 7 T cell receptor beta chains came from one sample sequenced in a study of shared clonotypes between healthy human individuals (dated by TCRdb to the early 2020s). Libraries were made using the immunoSEQ multiplex PCR assay. Here the immuneACCESS table is served through TCRdb, limited to in-frame sequences with V and J called. Missing clones are a known gap in these copies; in checked studies unresolved V genes cover under half, and the rest lacks a known reason. For this sample there are about 2.4 million clones; approximately 93% appear just once. Of the sample, 0.36% is held by the ten largest clones. Sequencing was done on a sample of naive CD4+ T cells from PBMCs. The sample's cell subset or site label, decoded: CD45RA+ positively selected. These receptors were obtained from a man aged 18 to 29 in good health. Some clones in this sample may be carry-over from other donors' samples.

The chain employs TRBV5-5 and TRBJ2-4; TRBD1 aligns across 8 bases. This CDR3 is 17 amino acids long. CDR1 is SGHKS, CDR2 YYEKEE, per germline (reference sequence). With V trimmed by 4 bases and J by 2 bases, 11 bases remained unmatched. The CDR3 coding sequence is TGTGCCAGCAGCATGCAACGAGGACAGGGCCCCAAAAACATTCAGTACTTC. Translated: CASSMQRGQGPKNIQYF. The whole variable domain, remainder taken from reference TRBV5-5 and TRBJ2-4, is DAGVTQSPTHLIKTRGQQVTLRCSPISGHKSVSWYQQVLGQGPQFIFQYYEKEERGRGNFPDRFSARQFPNYSSELNVNALLLGDSALYLCASSMQRGQGPKNIQYFGAGTRLSVL.

The chain links TRBV7-9 to TRBJ2-1; 11 nucleotides agree with TRBD2. Germline trimming cut 5 bases from V and 7 bases from J; bases unmatched to any gene: 4. CDR1 is SEHNR and CDR2 is FQNEAQ in the germline V gene (reference sequence). The CDR3 spans 14 residues. In DNA form, the CDR3 reads TGTGCCAGCAGCGTGACTAGCGGGATAAATGAGCAGTTCTTC. It yields the protein CASSVTSGINEQFF.

With regard to this clone: The junction departs from the called germline gene at one end, perhaps through a read error. The chain joins TRBV28 to TRBJ1-2, with 7 bases that match TRBD1. Germline assignment: CDR1 MDHEN and CDR2 SYDVKM. There are 15 residues in the CDR3. CDR3 amino acids: CAGSLTGQRNYGYTF. CDR3 nucleotide sequence: TGTGCCGGCAGTTTAACGGGACAGAGAAACTATGGCTACACCTTC.

This clone was observed a single time. The V call is TRBV9, the J call TRBJ1-1, with D maybe TRBD1 (6 bases). CDR1 and CDR2 (germline): SGDLS, YYNGEE. V was cut by 5 bases and J by 1 base, with 18 bases left in between. This CDR3 region has 16 residues. Written as DNA, the CDR3 is TGTGCCAGCAGATTAGTAGTTGGCAGGGGGAACACTGAAGCTTTCTTT. This codes for CASRLVVGRGNTEAFF.

DNA of the CDR3: TGTGCCAGCGGGGACAGGGGCACCGGGGAGCTGTTTTTT. It translates to CASGDRGTGELFF. The V and J genes are TRBV27 and TRBJ2-2; 10 bases are shared with TRBD1. Losses at the gene ends were 8 bases for V and 4 bases for J; bases not matched to a gene: 1. Germline V gene lookup returns CDR1 MNHEY and CDR2 SMNVEV (reference sequence). The CDR3 contains 13 residues.

The chain joins TRBV5-1 to TRBJ2-3, with 8 bases identical to TRBD2. Trimming cost V 4 bases and J 3 bases; bases outside gene matches: 7. Germline values: CDR1 SGHRS, CDR2 YFSETQ. This CDR3 comprises 15 residues. Here the CDR3 reads CASSQQTGGTDTQYF. The CDR3 DNA reads TGCGCCAGCAGCCAACAGACGGGGGGGACAGATACGCAGTATTTT.

This clone was observed a single time. The rearrangement links TRBV11-1 to TRBJ2-1, with 14 nucleotides matching TRBD2. The junction had 9 bases not matched to a gene; V was cut back by 5 bases and J by 3 bases. The CDR3 has 18 residues. Germline CDR1 SGHAT, CDR2 FQDESV (reference sequence). The CDR3 DNA is TGTGCCAGCAGCCCCAAGGGACTAGCGGGAGCGGTCTACAATGAGCAGTTCTTC. Its protein product is CASSPKGLAGAVYNEQFF. Looking up the rest from reference TRBV11-1 and TRBJ2-1 gives the full variable domain: EAEVAQSPRYKITEKSQAVAFWCDPISGHATLYWYRQILGQGPELLVQFQDESVVDDSQLPKDRFSAERLKGVDSTLKIQPAELGDSAMYLCASSPKGLAGAVYNEQFFGPGTRLTVL.